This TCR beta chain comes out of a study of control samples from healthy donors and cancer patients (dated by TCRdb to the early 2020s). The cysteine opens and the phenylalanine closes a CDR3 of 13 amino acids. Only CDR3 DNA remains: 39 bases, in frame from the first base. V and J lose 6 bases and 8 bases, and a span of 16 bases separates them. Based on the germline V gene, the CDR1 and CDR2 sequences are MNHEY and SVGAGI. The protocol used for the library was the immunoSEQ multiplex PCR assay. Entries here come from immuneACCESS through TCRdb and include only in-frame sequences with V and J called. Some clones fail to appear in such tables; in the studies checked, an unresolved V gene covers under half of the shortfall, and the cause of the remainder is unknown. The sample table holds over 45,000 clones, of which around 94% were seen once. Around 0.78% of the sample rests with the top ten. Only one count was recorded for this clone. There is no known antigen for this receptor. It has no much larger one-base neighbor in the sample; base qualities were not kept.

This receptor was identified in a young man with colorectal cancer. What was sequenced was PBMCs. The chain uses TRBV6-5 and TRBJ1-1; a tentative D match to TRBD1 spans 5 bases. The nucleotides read TGTGCCAGCAGCCAGGGCTGGAATATGGAAGCTTTCTTT. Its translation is CASSQGWNMEAFF.